The subject of this entry is one T cell receptor (beta chain). One entry per CDR3 protein results from TCRdb running MiXCR on the RT-PCR reads. The repertoire consists of hundreds of thousands of distinct CDR3 sequences, with 14% occurring once and the leading ten covering about 3.6%. The length of the CDR3 is 17 residues. The trim removed 6 bases at V and 3 bases at J, leaving 8 bases unmatched. The sequence was obtained from a female donor in good health, serving as a healthy control. The sample taken for sequencing was memory CD4+ T cells from blood. The V call is TRBV12-3 or TRBV12-4, the J call TRBJ2-2; 12 bases are shared with TRBD2. CDR3 region: CASRLAGGGLYTGELFF. In nucleotides, the CDR3 is TGTGCCAGCAGACTAGCGGGAGGCGGGCTGTACACCGGGGAGCTGTTTTTT.